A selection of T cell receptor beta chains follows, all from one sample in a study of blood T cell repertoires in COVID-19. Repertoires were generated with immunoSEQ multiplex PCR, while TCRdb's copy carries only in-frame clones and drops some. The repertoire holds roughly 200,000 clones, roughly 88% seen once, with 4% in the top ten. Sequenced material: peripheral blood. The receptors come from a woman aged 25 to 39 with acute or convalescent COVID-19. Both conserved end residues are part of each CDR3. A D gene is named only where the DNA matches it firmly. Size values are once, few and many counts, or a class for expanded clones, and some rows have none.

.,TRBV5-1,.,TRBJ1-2,TGCGCCAGCAGCTTTTCTCCACCCCCGGGGAGCCTGGGGAACTATGGCTACACCTTC,CASSFSPPPGSLGNYGYTF
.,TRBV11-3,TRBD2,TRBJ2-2,TGTGCCAGCAGCTTAGGTGTGGGACTAGCGCGAGGGGAGCTGTTTTTT,CASSLGVGLARGELFF
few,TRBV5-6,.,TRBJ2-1,TGTGCCAGCAGCTTGCCGGGTGAGCAGTTCTTC,CASSLPGEQFF
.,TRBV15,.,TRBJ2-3,TGTGCCACCAGCAGATCCTCGACATCAGGTACGCAGTATTTT,CATSRSSTSGTQYF
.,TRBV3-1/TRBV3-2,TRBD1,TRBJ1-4,TGTGCCAGCAGTCGGACAGGGACTTATGAAAAACTGTTTTTT,CASSRTGTYEKLFF
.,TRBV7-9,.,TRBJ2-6,TGTGCCAGCAAAACTGCTGGGGCCAACGTCCTGACTTTC,CASKTAGANVLTF
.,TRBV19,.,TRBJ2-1,TGTGCCAGTAGTCTCACCGGTCCTTACAATGAGCAGTTCTTC,CASSLTGPYNEQFF
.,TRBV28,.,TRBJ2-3,TGTGCCAGCAGTTTGACTAGTTCTGGTACGCAGTATTTT,CASSLTSSGTQYF
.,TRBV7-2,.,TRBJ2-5,TGTGCCAGCAGTTCGACCGGGGGGCTAGGCGAGACCCAGTACTTC,CASSSTGGLGETQYF
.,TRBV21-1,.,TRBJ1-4,TGTGCCAGCAGCATAGGTCGGAGGACCTCTTATGGAAAACTGTTTTTT,CASSIGRRTSYGKLFF
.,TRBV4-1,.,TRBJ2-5,TGCGCCAGCAGCGCAGGAGAGGGCCAAGAGACCCAGTACTTC,CASSAGEGQETQYF
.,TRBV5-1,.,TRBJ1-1,TGCGCCAGCAGCCCCTCTGGGGACATCAACACTGAAGCTTTCTTT,CASSPSGDINTEAFF
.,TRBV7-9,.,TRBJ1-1,TGTGCCAGCAGCTTAGCCGGACAGTACACTGAAGCTTTCTTT,CASSLAGQYTEAFF
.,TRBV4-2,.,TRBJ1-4,TGTGCCAGCAGCCAAGCAGGGATGCCCAAAGGAGGGGAAAAACTGTTTTTT,CASSQAGMPKGGEKLFF
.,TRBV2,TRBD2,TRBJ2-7,TGTGCCAGCAGTGGGACTAGCAGGGACTACGAGCAGTACTTC,CASSGTSRDYEQYF
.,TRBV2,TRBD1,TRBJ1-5,TGTGCCAGCAGTGGAGCAGGACAGGGTTATAGCAATCAGCCCCAGCATTTT,CASSGAGQGYSNQPQHF